Listed here is a single T cell receptor beta chain. V was shortened by 2 bases and J by 4 bases, with 9 bases between the two germline ends. CDR3 size: 15 residues. Germline CDR1 reads SGHVS; CDR2 reads FNYEAQ. The data were obtained in a study of PD-L1 blockade in urothelial cancer. Study summary: Each blood sample yielded a median of about 150,000 T cells.

Repertoires were generated with immunoSEQ multiplex PCR, while TCRdb's copy carries only in-frame clones and drops some. Among approximately 40,000 clones, roughly 90% were seen once, and the ten largest hold about a quarter. Sample time point: peripheral blood 6 weeks after treatment start. Patients' cancers were locally advanced or metastatic urothelial carcinomas. The TCR sequence derives from a man aged 60 to 75 with urothelial cancer. The chain couples TRBV7-6 to TRBJ1-6; D is perhaps TRBD1 (5 bases). This sample comprised PBMCs, obtained around atezolizumab (anti-PD-L1) treatment. The CDR3 DNA reads as TGTGCCAGCAGCTTAACTGACAGTTATAATTCACCCCTCCACTTT. Translation gives CASSLTDSYNSPLHF.